The present TCR beta chain was sequenced within a study of blood T cell repertoires in COVID-19. TCRdb's copy holds only in-frame clones and misses some; the assay was immunoSEQ multiplex PCR. The table shows roughly 260,000 clones, with 90% to 95% occurring only once. CDR3 size: 14 residues. CDR1 is SNHLY, CDR2 FYNNEI, per germline. Trimming at V came to 6 bases and at J to 6 bases, leaving 5 bases not matched to a gene. Assignments of participants to cohorts depended upon their own reported clinical history. The rearrangement links TRBV2 to TRBJ1-6, with 7 nucleotides matching TRBD1. Sequenced: PBMCs or T cells enriched from blood (not recorded which). The TCR sequence derives from a woman aged 18-29 years who had recovered from COVID-19. The CDR3 sequence: CASSQTGFNSPLHF. The CDR3 region has the DNA TGTGCCAGCAGCCAGACAGGGTTTAATTCACCCCTCCACTTT.